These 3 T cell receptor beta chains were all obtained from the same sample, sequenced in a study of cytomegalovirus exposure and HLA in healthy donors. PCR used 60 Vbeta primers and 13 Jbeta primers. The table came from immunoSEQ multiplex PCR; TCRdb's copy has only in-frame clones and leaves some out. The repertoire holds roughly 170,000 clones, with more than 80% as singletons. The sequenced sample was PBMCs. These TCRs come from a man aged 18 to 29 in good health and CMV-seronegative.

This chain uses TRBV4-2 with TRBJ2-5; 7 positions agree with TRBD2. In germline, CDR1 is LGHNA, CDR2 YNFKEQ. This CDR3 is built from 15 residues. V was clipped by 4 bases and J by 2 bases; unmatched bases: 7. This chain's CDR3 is CASSRITGGQETQYF. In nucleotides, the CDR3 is TGTGCCAGCAGCCGGATCACCGGGGGGCAAGAGACCCAGTACTTC.

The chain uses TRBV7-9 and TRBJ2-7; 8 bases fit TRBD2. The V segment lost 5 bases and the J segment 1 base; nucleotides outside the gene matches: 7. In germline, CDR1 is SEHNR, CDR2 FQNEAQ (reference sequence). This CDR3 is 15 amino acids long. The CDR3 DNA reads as TGTGCCAGCAGCCGTACTAGCGGAGGGTCCTACGAGCAGTACTTC. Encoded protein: CASSRTSGGSYEQYF.

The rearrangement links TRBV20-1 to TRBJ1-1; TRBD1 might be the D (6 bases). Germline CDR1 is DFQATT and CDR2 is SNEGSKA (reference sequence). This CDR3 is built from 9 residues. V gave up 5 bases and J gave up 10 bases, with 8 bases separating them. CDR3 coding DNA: TGCAGTGCTCGGGACACAGCTTTCTTT. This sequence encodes CSARDTAFF.